This T cell receptor (beta chain) was captured in a study of T cell responses to AZD1222 COVID-19 vaccine. Germline V gives CDR1 SGHRS, CDR2 YFSETQ. V shed 4 bases, J shed 2 bases, and the junction held 2 bases outside the gene matches. The CDR3 runs 13 residues. Using immunoSEQ multiplex PCR, the repertoire was profiled, and TCRdb retains in-frame clones only, with some absent. The profile shows 100,000 to 120,000 clones, more than 90% of them singletons. Concerning this clone itself: The sample contains more than one DNA sequence encoding this CDR3.

The gene calls are TRBV5-1 and TRBJ2-7, with TRBD2 matching over 8 bases. The clonotype was recovered from an adult who received the AZD1222 COVID-19 vaccine. The sequencing used peripheral blood, collected 28 days after the second AZD1222 dose. DNA for the CDR3: TGCGCCAGCAGCCCGGGACTAGCCTACGAGCAGTACTTC. The encoded protein is CASSPGLAYEQYF.